A single sample is the source of the 19 T cell receptor beta chains below, sequenced in a study of shared clonotypes between healthy human individuals. TCRdb's table, derived via immunoSEQ multiplex PCR, lists solely in-frame clones and lacks some. The repertoire holds some 500,000 clones, with more than 95% as singletons. Input material: naive CD4+ T cells sorted from blood. Subset in this sample: CD45RA+ positively selected. The receptors come from a woman aged 25 to 39 in good health.

This clone appeared a few times. The chain couples TRBV5-6 to TRBJ1-1; 9 bases line up with TRBD1. Germline loops: CDR1 SGHDT, CDR2 YYEEEE. The CDR3 extends over 14 amino acids. J gave up 12 bases and V 1 base, and 10 bases lay outside the gene matches. CDR3 nucleotides: TGTGCCAGCAGCTTGATAGGGACAGGGATGGAAACTTTCTTT. Translation: CASSLIGTGMETFF.

This clone was observed once. This chain connects TRBV6-1 to TRBJ2-2, with a weak D call TRBD1 (5 bases). The length of the CDR3 is 15 residues. Per the germline V gene, CDR1 is MNHNS and CDR2 is SASEGT. V shed 5 bases and J shed 1 base, with 11 bases lying between them. CDR3 DNA sequence: TGTGCCAGCAGTCAAAACAGGAGGAACACCGGGGAGCTGTTTTTT. Translated, it gives CASSQNRRNTGELFF.

J is TRBJ2-5 and V is TRBV9, with 9 bases fitting TRBD2. The germline V gene encodes CDR1 SGDLS and CDR2 YYNGEE. The V segment lost 3 bases and the J segment 5 bases; nucleotides outside the gene matches: 8. CDR3 size: 15 residues. The CDR3 is CASSAYSGSPETQYF. For the CDR3, the DNA is TGTGCCAGCAGCGCTTATAGCGGGAGTCCGGAGACCCAGTACTTC.

This rearrangement joins TRBV7-2 to TRBJ2-1; the match to TRBD1 covers 7 bases. V trimming: 9 bases; J trimming: 3 bases; junction bases outside the gene matches: 11. The CDR3 covers 15 residues. Per germline, CDR1 SGHTA and CDR2 FQGNSA. CDR3: CARKTSGTVYNEQFF. DNA of the CDR3: TGTGCCAGGAAAACTTCCGGGACAGTCTACAATGAGCAGTTCTTC. The full variable domain, in which reference TRBV7-2 and TRBJ2-1 provide the parts outside the CDR3, is GAGVSQSPSNKVTEKGKDVELRCDPISGHTALYWYRQSLGQGLEFLIYFQGNSAPDKSGLPSDRFSAERTGGSVSTLTIQRTQQEDSAVYLCARKTSGTVYNEQFFGPGTRLTVL.

The chain employs TRBV13 and TRBJ2-4, with D tentatively TRBD1 (6 bases). CDR1 and CDR2 (germline): PRHDT, FYEKMQ (reference sequence). The CDR3 consists of 14 residues. Trimming took off 5 bases at V and 9 bases at J, with 17 bases between the two ends. This chain's CDR3 is CASSPRLDSSIQYF. CDR3 DNA sequence: TGTGCCAGCAGCCCGAGGCTGGACAGTAGCATTCAGTACTTC.

The chain is built from TRBV25-1 and TRBJ2-6; possibly TRBD1 for D (6 bases). This CDR3 has 15 residues. CDR1 is MGHDK, CDR2 SYGVNS, per germline. Trimming left V 2 bases short and J 2 bases short, with 7 bases between. The CDR3 is CASSEQGTGANVLTF. DNA for the CDR3: TGTGCCAGCAGTGAACAGGGGACTGGGGCCAACGTCCTGACTTTC.

This sequence joins TRBV2 and TRBJ2-7, with D perhaps TRBD2 (5 bases). With 3 bases removed from V and 5 bases from J, the gap between germline ends came to 11 bases. CDR3 size: 13 residues. Per germline, CDR1 SNHLY and CDR2 FYNNEI. CDR3 DNA: TGTGCCAGCAGTGATGTCCCGGGAAACGAGCAGTACTTC. This translates into CASSDVPGNEQYF.

The chain uses TRBV18 and TRBJ2-7; D possibly corresponds to TRBD2 (6 bases). Deletions cut 2 bases from V and 4 bases from J, with 15 bases between. The CDR3 is 15 amino acids. Germline V gene lookup returns CDR1 KGHSH and CDR2 LQKENI. Here the CDR3 reads CASSPGTSISYEQYF. In DNA, the CDR3 is TGTGCCAGCTCACCAGGTACTAGCATTTCTTACGAGCAGTACTTC.

The chain is built from TRBV5-1 and TRBJ2-3; D perhaps matches TRBD2 (6 bases). The ends were cut back, 0 bases at V and 2 bases at J, with 10 bases in the middle. This CDR3 has 15 amino acids. Germline CDR1 is SGHRS and CDR2 is YFSETQ. The CDR3 bases are TGCGCCAGCAGCTTGGAGCGGGTTTCCACAGATACGCAGTATTTT. Translating gives CASSLERVSTDTQYF.

This clone was picked up a small number of times. This chain links TRBV6-5 with TRBJ2-7, with 8 bases matching TRBD2. The V and J ends lost 5 bases and 0 bases, in that order; junction bases with no gene match: 3. From germline, CDR1 is MNHEY and CDR2 SVGAGI. The CDR3 loop spans 14 amino acids. The DNA for the CDR3 is TGTGCCAGCAGTAGCAGCGGGAGCTCCTACGAGCAGTACTTC. This gives the protein CASSSSGSSYEQYF.

The chain is built from TRBV10-1 and TRBJ2-7; the D call may be TRBD1 or TRBD2 (5 bases each). V shed 2 bases and J shed 0 bases, with 8 bases lying between them. CDR1 is WNHNN and CDR2 is SYGVQD in the germline V gene (reference sequence). The CDR3 is 14 amino acids. This CDR3 reads CASSEAGSSYEQYF. The DNA for the CDR3 is TGCGCCAGCAGTGAGGCAGGGAGCTCCTACGAGCAGTACTTC.

The chain joins TRBV4-1 to TRBJ1-4; D ambiguous. The length of the CDR3 is 17 residues. V was cut by 3 bases and J by 5 bases, with 19 bases left in between. The germline V gene encodes CDR1 MGHRA and CDR2 YSYEKL. This CDR3 reads CASSHILREGMNEKLFF. The CDR3 DNA is TGCGCCAGCAGCCATATCCTACGAGAAGGGATGAATGAAAAACTGTTTTTT.

The chain has TRBV12-5 and TRBJ1-1; D call uncertain. The CDR3 has 17 residues. V gave up 1 base and J gave up 1 base, with 16 bases separating them. Germline V gene lookup returns CDR1 LGHNT and CDR2 FRNRAP. The CDR3 sequence: CASGLAKKTNSNTEAFF. Here the CDR3 DNA reads TGTGCTAGTGGTTTGGCAAAGAAGACAAATTCGAACACTGAAGCTTTCTTT. The variable domain in full, with the rest retrieved from reference TRBV12-5 and TRBJ1-1, is DARVTQTPRHKVTEMGQEVTMRCQPILGHNTVFWYRQTMMQGLELLAYFRNRAPLDDSGMPKDRFSAEMPDATLATLKIQPSEPRDSAVYFCASGLAKKTNSNTEAFFGQGTRLTVV.

This clone was seen just once. The chain couples TRBV9 to TRBJ1-2; D unclear. V lost 3 bases, J lost 2 bases, and 8 bases lay in between. Germline assignment: CDR1 SGDLS and CDR2 YYNGEE. The CDR3 runs 13 residues. The CDR3 sequence: CASSARRNYGYTF. CDR3 nucleotide sequence: TGTGCCAGCAGCGCCCGACGGAACTATGGCTACACCTTC.

The V call is TRBV28, the J call TRBJ2-7; 7 bases map to TRBD2. This CDR3 is built from 14 residues. Trimming took 4 bases from V and 6 from J; bases not matched to a gene: 9. Germline V gives CDR1 MDHEN, CDR2 SYDVKM. For the CDR3, the DNA is TGTGCCAGCAGTTGGGCGGGAGAAATCGCCGAGCAGTACTTC. This translates into CASSWAGEIAEQYF.

The genes are TRBV7-9 and TRBJ2-2; TRBD2 matches 12 bases. The length of the CDR3 is 15 residues. The germline V gene has CDR1 SEHNR and CDR2 FQNEAQ (reference sequence). Trimming cost V 6 bases and J 4 bases; bases outside gene matches: 3. For the CDR3, the DNA is TGTGCCAGCAGAACTAGCGGGAGGCCCACCGGGGAGCTGTTTTTT. Amino acids: CASRTSGRPTGELFF.

The rearrangement joins TRBV13 to TRBJ2-7; 11 bases are shared with TRBD2. J lost 6 bases, V lost 5 bases, and 12 bases had no gene match. The V gene's germline CDR1 is PRHDT and CDR2 FYEKMQ (reference sequence). This CDR3 is 16 amino acids long. CDR3 sequence reads: CASSLQRLAGFGEQYF. As DNA, the CDR3 is TGTGCCAGCAGCCTCCAGAGACTAGCGGGATTCGGCGAGCAGTACTTC.

The chain carries TRBV5-4 and TRBJ2-7; no definite D call. V lost 4 bases to trimming and J lost 3 bases, with 11 bases between them. The germline CDR1 and CDR2 sequences are SGHNT and YYREEE (reference sequence). CDR3 length equals 13 residues. The CDR3 loop reads CASSRTKGYEQYF. As DNA, the CDR3 is TGTGCCAGCAGCCGTACAAAAGGCTACGAGCAGTACTTC.

The V call is TRBV29-1, the J call TRBJ1-1; D unresolved. V was pared by 4 bases and J by 5 bases, with 14 bases between. Germline V CDR1 and CDR2: SQVTM, ANQGSEA. There are 13 residues in the CDR3. In DNA form, the CDR3 reads TGCAGCGTTGGGACCTCAGAAAGGACTGAAGCTTTCTTT. Protein sequence: CSVGTSERTEAFF.